The 23 T cell receptor beta chains in this list originate from one sample, sequenced in a study of cytomegalovirus exposure and HLA in healthy donors. The PCR contained 60 Vbeta and 13 Jbeta primers. TCRdb keeps only in-frame clones here, not all; method: immunoSEQ multiplex PCR. The table records 150,000 to 200,000 clones, over 80% of them present only once. Source material: PBMCs. The receptor source for this set is a male donor in good health and CMV-seronegative.

The chain is built from TRBV5-1 and TRBJ2-7; 9 bases line up with TRBD2. V lost 2 bases, J lost 3 bases, and 6 bases stayed unmatched. CDR1 is SGHRS and CDR2 is YFSETQ in the germline V gene. CDR3 length: 15 residues. The CDR3 DNA reads as TGCGCCAGCAGCTTTTTTAGCGGGGGCTACTACGAGCAGTACTTC. This codes for CASSFFSGGYYEQYF.

This clone has just a few counts. The chain couples TRBV10-3 to TRBJ2-7, with TRBD2 matching over 7 bases. The junction had 9 bases not matched to a gene; V was cut back by 4 bases and J by 6 bases. The CDR3 covers 14 residues. The germline V gene has CDR1 ENHRY and CDR2 SYGVKD. The CDR3 reads CAISARLASSEQYF. The CDR3 bases are TGTGCCATCAGTGCCCGACTAGCCTCCAGCGAGCAGTACTTC.

The count of this clone is one. The chain recombines TRBV13 with TRBJ2-3, with 8 bases matching TRBD2. Germline V lookup: CDR1 PRHDT, CDR2 FYEKMQ (reference sequence). Unmatched junction bases numbered 7, after V lost 1 base and J lost 4 bases. The CDR3 is 16 amino acids. The CDR3 here is CASSLAAGGGPDTQYF. CDR3 in DNA: TGTGCCAGCAGCTTAGCCGCGGGAGGCGGGCCAGATACGCAGTATTTT.

The V call is TRBV6-5, the J call TRBJ2-3; 8 bases match TRBD2. Germline CDR1 reads MNHEY; CDR2 reads SVGAGI. The CDR3 totals 16 residues. After removal of 4 bases from V and 2 bases from J, the junction contained 8 bases not matched to a gene. CDR3 sequence: CASSWGGGLLTDTQYF. The CDR3 bases are TGTGCCAGCAGTTGGGGCGGGGGGTTACTCACAGATACGCAGTATTTT.

Details on this clone: Within the sample, other DNA sequences also encode this same CDR3. The rearrangement uses TRBV6-5 and TRBJ1-3; D remains ambiguous. CDR1 is MNHEY, CDR2 SVGAGI, per germline. This CDR3 region has 14 residues. The V gene lost 0 bases and the J gene lost 0 bases, with 3 bases spanning the gap. The CDR3 coding sequence is TGTGCCAGCAGTTACTCTAGCTCTGGAAACACCATATATTTT. It translates to CASSYSSSGNTIYF.

This clone was seen more than once but under ten times. This chain joins TRBV5-1 and TRBJ2-1, with TRBD1 identical over 10 bases. The V and J ends lost 3 bases and 10 bases, in that order; junction bases with no gene match: 10. CDR3 length equals 15 residues. In germline, CDR1 is SGHRS, CDR2 YFSETQ. The CDR3 coding sequence is TGCGCCAGCAGCTACCGGGACAGGGGCCATTGGGAGCAGTTCTTC. Its translation is CASSYRDRGHWEQFF.

The J gene is TRBJ1-4, the V gene TRBV29-1, with 7 positions matching TRBD1. V lost 7 bases and J lost 6; bases outside the gene matches: 8. From germline, CDR1 is SQVTM and CDR2 ANQGSEA. The CDR3 is 13 amino acids. Here the CDR3 DNA reads TGCAGCGCTGGGACAGCGAACGATGAAAAACTGTTTTTT. This codes for CSAGTANDEKLFF.

The V and J genes are TRBV15 and TRBJ2-5; TRBD2 might be the D (6 bases). The germline V and J ends were trimmed by 1 base and 1 base, with 7 bases remaining between them. Germline lookup yields CDR1 LNHNV and CDR2 YYDKDF (reference sequence). The CDR3 contains 14 residues. In DNA, the CDR3 is TGTGCCACCAGCAGAGGGGGGGTCCAAGAGACCCAGTACTTC. Translated, it gives CATSRGGVQETQYF.

CDR3 region: CASSEAGGRTEAFF. CDR3 coding DNA: TGTGCCAGCAGTGAAGCAGGGGGCAGGACTGAAGCTTTCTTT. The chain has TRBV6-1 and TRBJ1-1, with TRBD1 matching 7 bases. V was clipped by 0 bases and J by 5 bases; unmatched bases: 3. The CDR3 totals 14 residues. Germline loops: CDR1 MNHNS, CDR2 SASEGT.

CDR3 nucleotide sequence: TGTGCCTGGAGTGTAATACGGGGGGGCACTGAAGCTTTCTTT. It yields the protein CAWSVIRGGTEAFF. The genes are TRBV30 and TRBJ1-1; a possible D gene is TRBD1 (5 bases). The CDR3 has 14 amino acids. Trimming took off 0 bases at V and 4 bases at J, with 12 bases between the two ends. Germline CDR1 GTSNPN, CDR2 SVGIG (reference sequence).

The gene calls are TRBV7-2 and TRBJ1-1; tentative D call: TRBD1 (5 bases). This CDR3 has 13 residues. The V end was cut by 3 bases, the J end by 9 bases, with 14 bases between. Germline assignment: CDR1 SGHTA and CDR2 FQGNSA. The CDR3 sequence is CASSFGGGPKAFF. Here the CDR3 DNA reads TGTGCCAGCAGCTTTGGGGGGGGACCTAAAGCTTTCTTT.

The chain employs TRBV7-7 and TRBJ1-1; D gene uncertain. V dropped 3 bases and J dropped 1 base, with 6 bases sitting between them. The V gene's germline CDR1 is SSHAT and CDR2 FNYEAQ (reference sequence). The CDR3 length is 13 residues. This chain's CDR3 is CASSLSENTEAFF. CDR3 DNA: TGTGCCAGCAGCTTGTCAGAGAACACTGAAGCTTTCTTT.

J is TRBJ2-5 and V is TRBV30, with D possibly TRBD1 on 6 matching bases. The DNA matches TRBJ2-7 better at its end, which makes the J call doubtful. The CDR3 has 13 amino acids. Per germline, CDR1 GTSNPN and CDR2 SVGIG (reference sequence). Here the CDR3 DNA reads TGTGCCTGGAGGGACAGCCCGGCCTACGAGCAGTACTTC. Protein: CAWRDSPAYEQYF.

The rearrangement links TRBV11-3 to TRBJ2-2, with a tentative D call TRBD1 (6 bases). The germline CDR1 and CDR2 sequences are SGHNT and YENEEA. Trimming shortened V by 5 bases and J by 1 base, and 8 bases separated the two germline ends. The CDR3 totals 14 residues. This chain's CDR3 is CASSRQENTGELFF. Here the CDR3 DNA reads TGTGCCAGCAGCCGACAGGAGAACACCGGGGAGCTGTTTTTT.

CDR3 DNA: TGCGCCAGCAGCGACAGGGTGTTCGATGGCTACACCTTC. The encoded protein is CASSDRVFDGYTF. The genes are TRBV4-3 and TRBJ1-2; TRBD1 matches 7 bases. This CDR3 has 13 residues. Trimming cost V 5 bases and J 6 bases; bases outside gene matches: 6. Germline V lookup: CDR1 LGHNA, CDR2 YSLEER.

The chain recombines TRBV7-9 with TRBJ1-5; TRBD1 might be the D (5 bases). The V gene's germline CDR1 is SEHNR and CDR2 FQNEAQ (reference sequence). The CDR3 has 15 amino acids. Trimming stripped 5 bases from V and 7 bases from J, with 18 bases between. The CDR3 protein is CASSPVQGSGQPQHF. DNA of the CDR3: TGTGCCAGCAGCCCGGTTCAGGGCAGTGGGCAGCCCCAGCATTTT. The whole variable domain, remainder taken from reference TRBV7-9 and TRBJ1-5, is DTGVSQNPRHKITKRGQNVTFRCDPISEHNRLYWYRQTLGQGPEFLTYFQNEAQLEKSRLLSDRFSAERPKGSFSTLEIQRTEQGDSAMYLCASSPVQGSGQPQHFGDGTRLSIL.

This rearrangement joins TRBV27 to TRBJ1-2; D not resolved. The CDR3 totals 13 residues. Trimming pared 7 bases from V and 4 bases from J, leaving 13 bases between. Germline CDR1 is MNHEY and CDR2 is SMNVEV (reference sequence). This CDR3 is CASKKSGGYGYTF. The CDR3 DNA follows: TGTGCCAGCAAAAAGTCGGGAGGCTATGGCTACACCTTC.

V and J are TRBV2 and TRBJ2-1; TRBD2 matches 9 bases. Per germline, CDR1 SNHLY and CDR2 FYNNEI. The CDR3 runs 17 residues. V was pared by 3 bases and J by 5 bases, with 11 bases of the junction left unmatched. CDR3 bases: TGTGCCAGCAGTGAGGTAGCGGGGGCCCATTTGGACAATGAGCAGTTCTTC. Translated: CASSEVAGAHLDNEQFF.

The chain carries TRBV4-3 and TRBJ1-4, with 8 nucleotides matching TRBD1. V shed 6 bases and J 4 bases; nucleotides not matched to a gene: 10. The CDR3 loop spans 16 amino acids. Germline CDR1 LGHNA, CDR2 YSLEER. The CDR3, as DNA: TGCGCCAGCAGTCGTTTTTACAGGGGGGATAATGAAAAACTGTTTTTT. Its translation: CASSRFYRGDNEKLFF.

This chain joins TRBV10-3 and TRBJ2-7; TRBD1 agrees at 8 bases. The J segment lost 6 bases and the V segment lost 3 bases, leaving 7 bases of the junction unmatched. The CDR3 extends over 14 amino acids. From germline, CDR1 is ENHRY and CDR2 SYGVKD. Here the CDR3 reads CAISDPDRVTEQYF. The DNA for the CDR3 is TGTGCCATCAGTGATCCGGACAGGGTTACCGAGCAGTACTTC.

This clone was seen just once. The chain carries TRBV18 and TRBJ2-7, with D perhaps matching TRBD2 (5 bases). Trimming left V 0 bases short and J 6 bases short, with 9 bases between. CDR3 size: 13 residues. Germline values: CDR1 KGHSH, CDR2 LQKENI. The CDR3 loop reads CASSPPGGSEQYF. CDR3 nucleotides: TGTGCCAGCTCACCACCGGGCGGGTCCGAGCAGTACTTC.

The chain uses TRBV18 and TRBJ1-1; D is possibly TRBD1 (5 bases). The CDR3 consists of 16 residues. Trimming removed 1 base at V and 4 bases at J, with 16 bases between. Germline CDR1 is KGHSH and CDR2 is LQKENI. CDR3 bases: TGTGCCAGCTCACCACGAGACAGTTTACTGTCCACTGAAGCTTTCTTT. Its protein is CASSPRDSLLSTEAFF. Based on the CDR3 plus reference TRBV18 and TRBJ1-1, the full variable domain is NAGVMQNPRHLVRRRGQEARLRCSPMKGHSHVYWYRQLPEEGLKFMVYLQKENIIDESGMPKERFSAEFPKEGPSILRIQQVVRGDSAAYFCASSPRDSLLSTEAFFGQGTRLTVV.

This chain links TRBV7-8 with TRBJ1-4; D might be TRBD1 (6 bases). This CDR3 has 14 amino acids. V was trimmed by 5 bases and J by 10 bases, leaving 17 bases between them. Germline V gene data show CDR1 as SGHVS and CDR2 as FQNEAQ. CDR3 bases: TGTGCCAGCAGCCAAAACCCCGGGGGGCGAAAACTGTTTTTT. This sequence encodes CASSQNPGGRKLFF.